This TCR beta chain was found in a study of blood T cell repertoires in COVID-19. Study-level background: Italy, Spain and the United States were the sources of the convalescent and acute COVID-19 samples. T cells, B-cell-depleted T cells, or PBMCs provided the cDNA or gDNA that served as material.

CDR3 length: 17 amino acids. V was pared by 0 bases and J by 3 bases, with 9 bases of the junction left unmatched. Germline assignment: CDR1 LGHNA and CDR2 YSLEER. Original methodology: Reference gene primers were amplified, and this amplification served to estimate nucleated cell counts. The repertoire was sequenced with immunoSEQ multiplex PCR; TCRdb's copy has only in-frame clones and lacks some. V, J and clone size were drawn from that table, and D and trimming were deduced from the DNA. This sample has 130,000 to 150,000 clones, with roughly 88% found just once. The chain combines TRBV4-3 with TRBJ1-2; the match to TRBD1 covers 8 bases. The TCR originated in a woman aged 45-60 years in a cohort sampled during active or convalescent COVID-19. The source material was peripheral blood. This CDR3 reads CASSQEAYTGGDYGYTF. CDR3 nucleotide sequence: TGCGCCAGCAGCCAAGAGGCCTATACAGGGGGGGACTATGGCTACACCTTC.